The present entry profiles one T cell receptor (beta chain) with its context. Authors' data handling: Estimation of nucleated cell counts relied on the amplification of reference gene primers. Sequencing was performed with immunoSEQ multiplex PCR; in TCRdb, only in-frame clones are kept and a portion is missing. That table supplies the V and J calls and clone size; D and trimming were determined from the DNA. The table shows 70,000 or so clones, with approximately 90% occurring only once. This CDR3 contains 15 residues. Trimming pared 1 base from V and 2 bases from J, leaving 12 bases between. The V gene's germline CDR1 is LGHNA and CDR2 YNFKEQ. This sample is drawn from a study of blood T cell repertoires in COVID-19.

The sequence was collected from a human donor in a cohort sampled during active COVID-19. Sequenced: peripheral blood. The chain combines TRBV4-2 with TRBJ2-7, with a tentative D call TRBD2 (6 bases). The CDR3 DNA reads TGTGCCAGCAGCCAAGGCGGGAAGAAGCCCTACGAGCAGTACTTC. Translation: CASSQGGKKPYEQYF.